The 30 T cell receptor beta chains below all came from one sample that was sequenced in a study of cytomegalovirus exposure and HLA in healthy donors. The primer mix had 60 Vbeta and 13 Jbeta primers. Sequenced by immunoSEQ multiplex PCR; TCRdb stores in-frame clones only, minus some. There are under 200,000 clones in the sample; around three quarters occur only once, and 3.5% to 5% lies in the top ten. The sample consisted of PBMCs. The receptors stem from a woman in her 30s in good health and CMV-seropositive.

This clone was observed a handful of times. V is TRBV4-1 and J is TRBJ1-1, with D possibly TRBD1 on 6 matching bases. The V end was cut by 6 bases, the J end by 4 bases, with 15 bases between. The CDR3 covers 14 residues. Germline-derived CDR1 and CDR2 are MGHRA and YSYEKL. The DNA for the CDR3 is TGCGCCAGCAGTCAGACCAGGGGTCTCACTGAAGCTTTCTTT. Its translation is CASSQTRGLTEAFF.

As for this clone: At one end the junction does not follow the germline gene, possibly because of a read error. The chain links TRBV11-2 to TRBJ2-7; 9 bases agree with TRBD1. The CDR3 has 14 amino acids. CDR1 and CDR2 (germline): SGHAT, FQNNGV. The CDR3 DNA is TGTGCCAGCAGACGACTCCGGGACAGGGAAACCAGGGGCTTC. Translated, it gives CASRRLRDRETRGF.

The gene calls are TRBV6-1 and TRBJ2-7; TRBD1 aligns across 7 bases. CDR3 length: 13 residues. Per germline, CDR1 MNHNS and CDR2 SASEGT. The V segment lost 6 bases and the J segment 2 bases; nucleotides outside the gene matches: 4. The CDR3 region is CASSWDSPYEQYF. CDR3 DNA: TGTGCCAGCAGCTGGGACAGTCCCTACGAGCAGTACTTC.

The rearrangement uses TRBV11-3 and TRBJ1-4; tentative D call: TRBD1 (6 bases). Trimming left V 4 bases short and J 7 bases short, with 16 bases between. The CDR3 loop spans 15 amino acids. Germline CDR1 reads SGHNT; CDR2 reads YENEEA. In nucleotides, the CDR3 is TGTGCCAGCAGCTCCAGCGCGGTAGGGGGTGAAAAACTGTTTTTT. It translates to CASSSSAVGGEKLFF.

This chain uses TRBV12-5 with TRBJ1-4; 7 nucleotides match TRBD1. Trimming at V came to 1 base and at J to 10 bases, leaving 6 bases not matched to a gene. The germline CDR1 and CDR2 sequences are LGHNT and FRNRAP. The CDR3 totals 14 residues. In DNA, the CDR3 is TGTGCTAGTGGTTTGGACCGGGACAGCCGAAAACTGTTTTTT. It yields the protein CASGLDRDSRKLFF.

The chain links TRBV6-5 to TRBJ2-7; TRBD1 matches at 7 bases. The CDR3 contains 14 residues. Looked up from germline, CDR1 is MNHEY and CDR2 is SVGAGI. V lost 0 bases and J lost 3; bases outside the gene matches: 2. CDR3 nucleotide sequence: TGTGCCAGCAGTTACTCTCCAGGGGGCTACGAGCAGTACTTC. Amino acid sequence: CASSYSPGGYEQYF.

A note on this clone: Other DNA sequences from this sample encode an identical CDR3 as well. The chain employs TRBV4-3 and TRBJ1-1; possible D gene TRBD1, 6 bases. Germline V CDR1 and CDR2: LGHNA, YSLEER. The CDR3 has 14 residues. V was pared by 0 bases and J by 3 bases, with 8 bases between. The CDR3 nucleotides read TGCGCCAGCAGCCAAGATAGGGGGTACACTGAAGCTTTCTTT. It is translated as CASSQDRGYTEAFF.

This clone was detected only a few times. This same CDR3 is encoded by further DNA sequences in the sample. This chain uses TRBV11-2 with TRBJ1-2; 10 positions agree with TRBD1. CDR3 size: 13 residues. V lost 5 bases, J lost 8 bases, and 5 bases stayed unmatched. Germline V gene data show CDR1 as SGHAT and CDR2 as FQNNGV. The CDR3: CASSLGTGDGYTF. The CDR3 nucleotides are TGTGCCAGCAGCCTGGGGACAGGGGACGGCTACACCTTC.

The chain is built from TRBV9 and TRBJ2-6; no reliable D call. Germline-derived CDR1 and CDR2 are SGDLS and YYNGEE. The CDR3 has 12 amino acids. V lost 7 bases, J lost 4 bases, and 6 bases lay in between. The CDR3 nucleotides read TGTGCCAGCCGAACAGGGGCCAACGTCCTGACTTTC. Its translation is CASRTGANVLTF.

The V gene is TRBV27, the J gene TRBJ2-7; 9 bases align to TRBD2. CDR1 is MNHEY and CDR2 is SMNVEV in the germline V gene (reference sequence). The J segment lost 4 bases and the V segment lost 6 bases, leaving 7 bases of the junction unmatched. This CDR3 contains 14 residues. The CDR3 region has the DNA TGTGCCAGCAGGAAAGCGGGAGGAGGTTACGAGCAGTACTTC. Its protein is CASRKAGGGYEQYF.

Concerning this clone itself: The sample contains more than one DNA sequence encoding this CDR3. The V call is TRBV27, the J call TRBJ1-1, with TRBD1 matching 10 bases. Germline CDR1 and CDR2: MNHEY and SMNVEV (reference sequence). The V segment lost 8 bases and the J segment 4 bases; nucleotides outside the gene matches: 4. The CDR3 consists of 13 residues. The CDR3 sequence: CASRRTGGTEAFF. The CDR3 coding sequence is TGTGCCAGCCGGAGGACAGGGGGCACTGAAGCTTTCTTT.

This chain links TRBV6-5 with TRBJ2-7; unclear D gene. The V gene lost 4 bases and the J gene lost 3 bases, with 7 bases spanning the gap. Germline CDR1 MNHEY, CDR2 SVGAGI. The CDR3 covers 12 residues. CDR3: CASSSPVYEQYF. As DNA, the CDR3 is TGTGCCAGCAGTTCCCCCGTCTACGAGCAGTACTTC.

The chain carries TRBV4-2 and TRBJ2-3, with 12 bases lining up with TRBD2. The CDR3 is 16 residues long. Germline assignment: CDR1 LGHNA and CDR2 YNFKEQ. With V trimmed by 1 base and J by 4 bases, 3 bases remained unmatched. The CDR3 reads CASSQVLAGGPDTQYF. DNA for the CDR3: TGTGCCAGCAGCCAAGTACTAGCGGGAGGCCCAGATACGCAGTATTTT.

The chain uses TRBV27 and TRBJ2-3; tentatively, D is TRBD2 (6 bases). The V end was cut by 6 bases, the J end by 5 bases, with 27 bases between. This CDR3 contains 18 residues. Germline V gene data show CDR1 as MNHEY and CDR2 as SMNVEV (reference sequence). CDR3 DNA sequence: TGTGCCAGCAGCCGGGGGTCCCAACTAGTCCTGGGTTTAGATACGCAGTATTTT. Residues: CASSRGSQLVLGLDTQYF.

The chain has TRBV10-3 and TRBJ2-7; a possible D gene is TRBD2 (6 bases). Germline CDR1 is ENHRY and CDR2 is SYGVKD. With 8 bases removed from V and 1 base from J, the gap between germline ends came to 12 bases. The CDR3 runs 13 residues. CDR3 amino acids: CAIGAGGSYEQYF. The DNA for the CDR3 is TGTGCCATCGGAGCGGGTGGATCCTACGAGCAGTACTTC.

This sequence joins TRBV10-1 and TRBJ1-5; 7 positions match TRBD1. The CDR3 is made up of 13 amino acids. Unmatched junction bases numbered 6, after V lost 10 bases and J lost 3 bases. Germline V gives CDR1 WNHNN, CDR2 SYGVQD (reference sequence). The CDR3 bases are TGCGCCACCTCAGGGGGTCCCAATCAGCCCCAGCATTTT. Translated: CATSGGPNQPQHF.

The rearrangement joins TRBV2 to TRBJ2-7; the D is unclear. This CDR3 region has 14 residues. Trimming removed 4 bases from V and 0 bases from J, with 10 bases in between. CDR1 and CDR2 from the germline V gene are SNHLY and FYNNEI. This chain's CDR3 is CASSGDWSSYEQYF. Here the CDR3 DNA reads TGTGCCAGCAGTGGAGACTGGAGCTCCTACGAGCAGTACTTC.

The V gene is TRBV29-1, the J gene TRBJ2-3, with 10 bases fitting TRBD2. The CDR3 contains 15 residues. V gave up 6 bases and J gave up 7 bases; unmatched junction bases: 13. Germline V lookup: CDR1 SQVTM, CDR2 ANQGSEA. The CDR3 DNA reads as TGCAGCGTCGCTTGGACTAGCGGAGGGGGCAATACGCAGTATTTT. Translated: CSVAWTSGGGNTQYF.

V and J are TRBV6-1 and TRBJ1-5; the D is unclear. CDR3 length equals 13 residues. Germline V gene lookup returns CDR1 MNHNS and CDR2 SASEGT. V was trimmed by 3 bases and J by 4 bases, leaving 7 bases between them. CDR3 protein: CASSDSLNQPQHF. CDR3 in DNA: TGTGCCAGCAGTGATTCCCTTAATCAGCCCCAGCATTTT.

The chain is built from TRBV5-4 and TRBJ2-5; TRBD1 agrees at 7 bases. With 3 bases clipped from V and 5 bases from J, the junction kept 7 bases outside the gene matches. The length of the CDR3 is 14 residues. Germline values: CDR1 SGHNT, CDR2 YYREEE (reference sequence). CDR3 in DNA: TGTGCCAGCAGCTCTTTGACAGGGCTGGAGACCCAGTACTTC. It codes for CASSSLTGLETQYF.

The J gene is TRBJ2-7, the V gene TRBV5-4; D possibly corresponds to TRBD2 (5 bases). This CDR3 comprises 13 residues. CDR1 is SGHNT and CDR2 is YYREEE in the germline V gene (reference sequence). Trimming removed 4 bases from V and 3 bases from J, with 11 bases in between. Written as DNA, the CDR3 is TGTGCCAGCAGCCTATCCCGGGACTACGAGCAGTACTTC. Its translation: CASSLSRDYEQYF.

The rearrangement links TRBV11-2 to TRBJ2-3, with TRBD2 matching over 7 bases. Germline V gives CDR1 SGHAT, CDR2 FQNNGV. The CDR3 runs to 15 residues. V gave up 5 bases and J gave up 2 bases; unmatched junction bases: 7. The CDR3 reads CASSNFGRNTDTQYF. The CDR3 region has the DNA TGTGCCAGCAGCAACTTCGGGAGGAACACAGATACGCAGTATTTT.

This chain links TRBV6-6 with TRBJ2-2; tentative D call: TRBD2 (6 bases). There are 14 residues in the CDR3. CDR1 is MNHNY, CDR2 SVGAGI, per germline (reference sequence). Trimming removed 7 bases at V and 5 bases at J, with 14 bases between. The CDR3 spells CASIGTAGTGELFF. The DNA of the CDR3 is TGTGCCAGCATTGGGACGGCGGGGACCGGGGAGCTGTTTTTT.

The V and J genes are TRBV27 and TRBJ2-3; TRBD1 matches 8 bases. V trimming: 7 bases; J trimming: 4 bases; junction bases outside the gene matches: 10. The CDR3 contains 15 residues. The germline V gene has CDR1 MNHEY and CDR2 SMNVEV (reference sequence). The CDR3 DNA sequence: TGTGCCAGCACCCAATCAGGGGGCAACGCAGATACGCAGTATTTT. Amino acid sequence: CASTQSGGNADTQYF.

The chain combines TRBV6-5 with TRBJ1-1; D unresolved. V gave up 4 bases and J gave up 1 base, with 16 bases separating them. Germline loops: CDR1 MNHEY, CDR2 SVGAGI. This CDR3 comprises 16 residues. CDR3 amino acids: CASSSPGGIGNTEAFF. DNA of the CDR3: TGTGCCAGCAGTTCCCCGGGCGGGATAGGGAACACTGAAGCTTTCTTT.

The rearrangement joins TRBV29-1 to TRBJ2-7, with 11 bases fitting TRBD2. Per the germline V gene, CDR1 is SQVTM and CDR2 is ANQGSEA. This CDR3 is built from 15 residues. After removal of 3 bases from V and 0 bases from J, the junction contained 4 bases not matched to a gene. DNA for the CDR3: TGCAGCGTTGAGCTAGCGGGAGGCCTCTCCTACGAGCAGTACTTC. Translation gives CSVELAGGLSYEQYF.

CDR3: CASSQDGDSYSPLHF. In DNA form, the CDR3 reads TGCGCCAGCAGCCAAGACGGGGACAGCTATTCACCCCTCCACTTT. The chain links TRBV4-3 to TRBJ1-6; 7 bases match TRBD1. The CDR3 has 15 residues. V lost 0 bases to trimming and J lost 8 bases; unmatched junction nucleotides: 4. Germline V gives CDR1 LGHNA, CDR2 YSLEER.

This clone was picked up a small number of times. The chain employs TRBV25-1 and TRBJ1-1; no clear D. The CDR3 spans 13 residues. Germline V gene sequence: CDR1 MGHDK, CDR2 SYGVNS. V dropped 6 bases and J dropped 1 base, with 9 bases sitting between them. CDR3 region: CASRQQENTEAFF. Written as DNA, the CDR3 is TGTGCCAGCAGACAGCAAGAGAACACTGAAGCTTTCTTT.

This clone was seen more than once but under ten times. The gene calls are TRBV5-4 and TRBJ1-2; D is possibly TRBD1 (5 bases). There are 12 residues in the CDR3. Looked up from germline, CDR1 is SGHNT and CDR2 is YYREEE (reference sequence). Deletions cut 6 bases from V and 5 bases from J, with 11 bases between. The CDR3 loop reads CASKGTAYGYTF. The DNA for the CDR3 is TGTGCCAGCAAGGGGACTGCATATGGCTACACCTTC. The full variable domain, with the rest looked up from reference TRBV5-4 and TRBJ1-2, is ETGVTQSPTHLIKTRGQQVTLRCSSQSGHNTVSWYQQALGQGPQFIFQYYREEENGRGNFPPRFSGLQFPNYSSELNVNALELDDSALYLCASKGTAYGYTFGSGTRLTVV.

The chain combines TRBV5-6 with TRBJ1-4, with D perhaps TRBD1 (5 bases). The CDR3 has 15 residues. Germline V CDR1 and CDR2: SGHDT, YYEEEE. V was shortened by 1 base and J by 7 bases, with 14 bases between the two germline ends. CDR3 residues: CASSLWAGIFEKLFF. The CDR3 nucleotides are TGTGCCAGCAGCTTGTGGGCAGGGATATTTGAAAAACTGTTTTTT.